These T cell receptor beta chains were read from a single sample in a study of blood T cell repertoires in COVID-19. Clones were sequenced by immunoSEQ multiplex PCR, and TCRdb holds only the in-frame ones, with some missing. The sample shows about 91,000 clones, approximately 90% of them seen only once. Sequenced sample: peripheral blood. These receptors came from a woman aged 80 or older with active COVID-19. The CDR3 runs from the conserved cysteine through the conserved F or W. The D gene is left open where the match is weak. Clone size is stated in some rows and not others, as once, few, many or a class when expanded.

J: TRBJ2-2; V: TRBV9; size: .; D: TRBD2; CDR3: CASSRGANTGELFF; DNA: TGTGCCAGCAGCCGGGGGGCGAACACCGGGGAGCTGTTTTTT
J: TRBJ2-3; V: TRBV27; size: .; D: TRBD2; CDR3: CASSLLAGVSDTQYF; DNA: TGTGCCAGCAGTTTACTAGCGGGAGTTTCAGATACGCAGTATTTT
J: TRBJ2-1; V: TRBV14; size: .; D: TRBD2; CDR3: CASSHWASGYDEQFF; DNA: TGTGCCAGCAGCCATTGGGCTAGCGGGTATGATGAGCAGTTCTTC
J: TRBJ2-7; V: TRBV24-1; size: .; D: .; CDR3: CATSDSTYRAYEQYF; DNA: TGTGCCACCAGTGATTCTACATACAGGGCTTACGAGCAGTACTTC
J: TRBJ2-3; V: TRBV11-3; size: .; D: TRBD2; CDR3: CASSLGQTSGSTDTQYF; DNA: TGTGCCAGCAGCTTAGGGCAAACTAGCGGGAGCACAGATACGCAGTATTTT
J: TRBJ2-2; V: TRBV27; size: .; D: TRBD2; CDR3: CASSWGGGTGELFF; DNA: TGTGCCAGCAGTTGGGGGGGTGGCACCGGGGAGCTGTTTTTT
J: TRBJ2-5; V: TRBV27; size: .; D: .; CDR3: CASSLGSGGTQYF; DNA: TGTGCCAGCAGTTTAGGTAGCGGAGGGACCCAGTACTTC
J: TRBJ2-3; V: TRBV27; size: few; D: TRBD2; CDR3: CASSLLAGSGDTQYF; DNA: TGTGCCAGCAGTCTCCTAGCGGGATCCGGGGATACGCAGTATTTT
J: TRBJ1-3; V: TRBV3-1/TRBV3-2; size: .; D: .; CDR3: CASSQESGNGNTIYF; DNA: TGTGCCAGCAGCCAAGAATCCGGGAATGGAAACACCATATATTTT
J: TRBJ2-1; V: TRBV27; size: .; D: TRBD2; CDR3: CASSLRGLAFSYNEQFF; DNA: TGTGCCAGCAGTTTACGGGGACTAGCGTTTTCCTACAATGAGCAGTTCTTC
J: TRBJ1-3; V: TRBV4-2; size: .; D: .; CDR3: CASSQDRLLSSGNTIYF; DNA: TGTGCCAGCAGCCAAGACAGACTGTTAAGCTCTGGAAACACCATATATTTT
J: TRBJ2-7; V: TRBV9; size: .; D: .; CDR3: CASSVHRTPAPYEQYF; DNA: TGTGCCAGCAGCGTTCACCGGACTCCGGCCCCTTACGAGCAGTACTTC
J: TRBJ1-1; V: TRBV7-8; size: .; D: .; CDR3: CASSSFNRVRTEAFF; DNA: TGTGCCAGCAGTTCTTTCAACAGGGTGAGGACTGAAGCTTTCTTT
J: TRBJ2-7; V: TRBV27; size: .; D: TRBD2; CDR3: CASSLVLAEPPREQYF; DNA: TGTGCCAGCAGTTTAGTCCTAGCGGAGCCCCCCAGGGAGCAGTACTTC
J: TRBJ2-3; V: TRBV19; size: .; D: TRBD1; CDR3: CASGNRGTSTDTQYF; DNA: TGTGCCAGCGGGAACAGGGGAACTAGCACAGATACGCAGTATTTT
J: TRBJ2-3; V: TRBV6-5; size: once; D: TRBD1; CDR3: CASSYLTGWTDTQYF; DNA: TGTGCCAGCAGTTACTTGACAGGGTGGACAGATACGCAGTATTTT
J: TRBJ2-5; V: TRBV4-3; size: .; D: TRBD2; CDR3: CASSPQGAGGETQYF; DNA: TGCGCCAGCAGCCCCCAAGGAGCGGGAGGAGAGACCCAGTACTTC
J: TRBJ2-1; V: TRBV11-3; size: .; D: TRBD2; CDR3: CASSFAGANRNEQFF; DNA: TGTGCCAGCAGCTTCGCGGGAGCTAATAGAAATGAGCAGTTCTTC
J: TRBJ2-7; V: TRBV7-8; size: few; D: TRBD2; CDR3: CASSEGLAGGFRNEQYF; DNA: TGTGCCAGCAGCGAAGGACTAGCGGGAGGTTTCCGGAACGAGCAGTACTTC
J: TRBJ2-3; V: TRBV5-1; size: .; D: .; CDR3: CASSLDYARGQYF; DNA: TGCGCCAGCAGCTTGGATTACGCTCGGGGGCAGTATTTT
J: TRBJ2-1; V: TRBV11-3; size: few; D: TRBD2; CDR3: CASSLESGSAYNEQFF; DNA: TGTGCCAGCAGCTTAGAGAGCGGGAGCGCTTACAATGAGCAGTTCTTC
J: TRBJ2-7; V: TRBV7-2; size: .; D: TRBD1; CDR3: CASSLSRQGIYEQYF; DNA: TGTGCCAGCAGCTTAAGTCGACAGGGTATTTACGAGCAGTACTTC
J: TRBJ2-5; V: TRBV19; size: .; D: TRBD1; CDR3: CASSITGEGTQYF; DNA: TGTGCCAGTAGTATAACAGGGGAAGGGACCCAGTACTTC
J: TRBJ1-6; V: TRBV5-8; size: .; D: .; CDR3: CASSLGVLDSPLHF; DNA: TGTGCCAGCAGCTTGGGAGTACTGGATTCACCCCTCCACTTT
J: TRBJ1-5; V: TRBV11-2; size: .; D: TRBD1; CDR3: CASSRQGQNQPQHF; DNA: TGTGCCAGCAGCCGACAGGGGCAGAATCAGCCCCAGCATTTT
J: TRBJ1-2; V: TRBV15; size: .; D: .; CDR3: CATSRDGGWDGYTF; DNA: TGTGCCACCAGCAGAGATGGGGGGTGGGATGGCTACACCTTC
J: TRBJ2-5; V: TRBV27; size: .; D: TRBD2; CDR3: CASSPSSGQETQYF; DNA: TGTGCCAGCAGTCCCTCTAGCGGACAAGAGACCCAGTACTTC
J: TRBJ1-2; V: TRBV10-2; size: .; D: TRBD1; CDR3: CASSESDRGYGYTF; DNA: TGCGCCAGCAGTGAGTCGGACAGGGGATATGGCTACACCTTC
J: TRBJ1-2; V: TRBV3-1/TRBV3-2; size: once; D: TRBD1; CDR3: CASSQGQGVRGYTF; DNA: TGTGCCAGCAGCCAAGGTCAGGGGGTGAGAGGCTACACCTTC
J: TRBJ2-7; V: TRBV18; size: .; D: .; CDR3: CASSHPGHSYEQYF; DNA: TGTGCCAGCTCACACCCGGGACACTCCTACGAGCAGTACTTC
J: TRBJ2-1; V: TRBV29-1; size: .; D: .; CDR3: CSVLKQTGNEQFF; DNA: TGCAGCGTTCTAAAACAAACGGGGAATGAGCAGTTCTTC
J: TRBJ2-5; V: TRBV6-2/TRBV6-3; size: .; D: TRBD1; CDR3: CASSRQGETQYF; DNA: TGTGCCAGCAGCCGACAGGGGGAGACCCAGTACTTC
J: TRBJ1-4; V: TRBV9; size: .; D: .; CDR3: CASSEGTMGNEKLFF; DNA: TGTGCCAGCAGCGAGGGGACAATGGGTAATGAAAAACTGTTTTTT
J: TRBJ2-1; V: TRBV9; size: .; D: TRBD2; CDR3: CASSVAPNLRAGGSNEQFF; DNA: TGTGCCAGCAGCGTAGCTCCCAACCTTAGAGCGGGGGGGAGTAATGAGCAGTTCTTC
J: TRBJ2-7; V: TRBV20-1; size: .; D: .; CDR3: CSASVQGSSYEQYF; DNA: TGCAGTGCTAGTGTACAGGGAAGCTCCTACGAGCAGTACTTC
J: TRBJ1-1; V: TRBV11-2; size: .; D: .; CDR3: CASSSITGTTEAFF; DNA: TGTGCCAGCAGCTCCATCACAGGGACCACTGAAGCTTTCTTT
J: TRBJ2-2; V: TRBV10-3; size: .; D: .; CDR3: CAISVEGRMTGELFF; DNA: TGTGCCATCAGTGTCGAGGGCAGGATGACCGGGGAGCTGTTTTTT
J: TRBJ2-7; V: TRBV28; size: .; D: .; CDR3: CASSLGTSSSYEQYF; DNA: TGTGCCAGCAGTTTAGGAACTAGCTCGTCCTACGAGCAGTACTTC
J: TRBJ2-3; V: TRBV5-4; size: .; D: .; CDR3: CASSLGVGGSTDTQYF; DNA: TGTGCCAGCAGCTTGGGAGTTGGCGGGAGCACAGATACGCAGTATTTT
J: TRBJ2-1; V: TRBV28; size: .; D: TRBD2; CDR3: CASSLFGRGYNEQFF; DNA: TGTGCCAGCAGTTTATTCGGGAGGGGATACAATGAGCAGTTCTTC
J: TRBJ2-7; V: TRBV29-1; size: .; D: .; CDR3: CSVEEGSYEQYF; DNA: TGCAGCGTTGAAGAGGGCAGCTACGAGCAGTACTTC
J: TRBJ2-3; V: TRBV28; size: .; D: TRBD2; CDR3: CASSLWGSGTGDTQYF; DNA: TGTGCCAGCAGTTTATGGGGTAGCGGGACGGGAGATACGCAGTATTTT
J: TRBJ1-1; V: TRBV10-2; size: .; D: .; CDR3: CASSESTGTTEAFF; DNA: TGCGCCAGCAGTGAGAGCACAGGAACCACTGAAGCTTTCTTT
J: TRBJ2-1; V: TRBV27; size: .; D: TRBD2; CDR3: CASSLSGGGTSGGAPYNEQFF; DNA: TGTGCCAGCAGTTTATCCGGGGGGGGGACTAGCGGAGGGGCCCCCTACAATGAGCAGTTCTTC
J: TRBJ2-1; V: TRBV7-3; size: .; D: TRBD2; CDR3: CASSLYGSGSGEEQFF; DNA: TGTGCCAGCAGCTTATATGGTAGCGGGAGTGGAGAGGAGCAGTTCTTC
J: TRBJ2-5; V: TRBV7-2; size: .; D: TRBD2; CDR3: CASSLGGTSFPETQYF; DNA: TGTGCCAGCAGCTTAGGAGGGACTAGCTTCCCAGAGACCCAGTACTTC
J: TRBJ2-1; V: TRBV6-5; size: .; D: .; CDR3: CASSYSRDNEQFF; DNA: TGTGCCAGCAGTTACTCGCGGGACAATGAGCAGTTCTTC
J: TRBJ1-5; V: TRBV28; size: .; D: .; CDR3: CASSRALSRQPQHF; DNA: TGTGCCAGCAGCCGCGCACTTAGCCGGCAGCCCCAGCATTTT